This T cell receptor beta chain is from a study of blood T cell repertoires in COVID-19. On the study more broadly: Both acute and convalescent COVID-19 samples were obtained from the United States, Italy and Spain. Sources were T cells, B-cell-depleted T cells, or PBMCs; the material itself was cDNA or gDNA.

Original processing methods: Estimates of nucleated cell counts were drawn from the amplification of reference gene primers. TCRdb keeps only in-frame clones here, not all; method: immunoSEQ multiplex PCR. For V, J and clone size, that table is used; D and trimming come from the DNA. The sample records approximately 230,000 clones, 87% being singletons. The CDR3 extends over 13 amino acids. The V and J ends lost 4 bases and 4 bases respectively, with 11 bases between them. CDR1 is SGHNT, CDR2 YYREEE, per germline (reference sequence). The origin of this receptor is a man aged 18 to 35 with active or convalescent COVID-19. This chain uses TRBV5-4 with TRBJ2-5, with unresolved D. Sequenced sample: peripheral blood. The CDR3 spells CASSPSSLETQYF. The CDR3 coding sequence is TGTGCCAGCAGCCCCTCCTCTCTAGAGACCCAGTACTTC.